This TCR beta chain came from a study of cytomegalovirus exposure and HLA in healthy donors. It was with 60 Vbeta and 13 Jbeta primers that the PCR ran. The repertoire was sequenced with immunoSEQ multiplex PCR; TCRdb's copy has only in-frame clones and lacks some. Of around 220,000 clones in the sample, 70% to 80% are singletons; the top ten hold less than 2%. This CDR3 has 15 residues. V gave up 1 base and J gave up 0 bases, with 7 bases separating them. From germline, CDR1 is SGHDN and CDR2 FVKESK. This clone appeared once. The specimen sequenced was PBMCs. V is TRBV14 and J is TRBJ1-3; D ambiguous. This clonotype was obtained from a woman aged 25 to 39 in good health and CMV-seronegative. The CDR3 DNA sequence: TGTGCCAGCAGCCAAGTAACGCGCTCTGGAAACACCATATATTTT. Its protein product is CASSQVTRSGNTIYF.